This is a list of T cell receptor beta chains from one sample in a study of T cells expressing NK-cell markers. TCRdb reprocessed the 5' RACE reads and stores each CDR3 protein as one record, lacking DNA. The sample totals roughly 120,000 distinct CDR3 sequences. Input material: blood T cells: a sorted CD56 or NKG2C T cell subset, CD4+ or CD8+ T cells, or bulk PBMC T cells (not recorded which). Every receptor here comes from a woman aged 18 to 75 in good health. Each CDR3 is given with its conserved first and last residue. Size tells how often a clone was seen (once, few, many) or the class of an expanded clone, and some rows leave it out.

clone size | J gene | V gene | CDR3 protein
. | TRBJ2-1 | TRBV4-1 | CASSHPGGNEQFF
. | TRBJ2-1 | TRBV3-1 | CASSQELNEQFF
. | TRBJ2-1 | TRBV24-1 | CATSDVPPSVSYNEQFF
. | TRBJ1-1 | TRBV27 | CASSPRTGGGVPEAFF
. | TRBJ2-1 | TRBV20-1 | CSVRVYNEQFF
. | TRBJ2-4 | TRBV9 | CASSVAVADQQYF
. | TRBJ1-1 | TRBV7-9 | CASSRELDGENTEAFF
. | TRBJ2-7 | TRBV28 | CASSSTSGSDYEQYF
. | TRBJ2-2 | TRBV11-3 | CASSLRDTGELFF
. | TRBJ2-2 | TRBV12-3/TRBV12-4 | CASRWTGTGELFF
. | TRBJ2-3 | TRBV5-1 | CASSLGGRHPTDTQYF
. | TRBJ1-1 | TRBV20-1 | CSASDRGMNTEAFF
medium-sized | TRBJ2-3 | TRBV12-3/TRBV12-4 | CASSFVGFSTDTQYF
. | TRBJ2-7 | TRBV7-2 | CASSFFEAAGGYEQYF
. | TRBJ2-1 | TRBV7-2 | CASSLPVNSVPYNEQFF
. | TRBJ2-1 | TRBV7-9 | CASSSQYNEQFF
. | TRBJ2-3 | TRBV4-3 | CASSQEGGVSTDTQYF
. | TRBJ2-5 | TRBV7-9 | CASSMLGPEETQYF
. | TRBJ2-2 | TRBV20-1 | CSARKAGAPLPTGELFF
. | TRBJ2-3 | TRBV7-3 | CASSLLSGTGTDTQYF
. | TRBJ2-7 | TRBV29-1 | CSVHLPGLVYEQYF
. | TRBJ1-2 | TRBV7-9 | CASSFGDGAKTF
. | TRBJ1-1 | TRBV7-9 | CASSSQGSNTEAFF
. | TRBJ2-3 | TRBV4-3 | CASSQGAGTGTDTQYF
. | TRBJ2-1 | TRBV19 | CASSPSQGFEQFF
. | TRBJ1-1 | TRBV7-9 | CASSSARGQNTEAFF
. | TRBJ2-1 | TRBV24-1 | CATSDLGWAEQFF
. | TRBJ2-7 | TRBV20-1 | CSAREDRLYEQYF
. | TRBJ2-5 | TRBV5-4 | CASSLRLEETQYF
. | TRBJ2-2 | TRBV4-1 | CASGAITNTGELFF
. | TRBJ2-3 | TRBV30 | CAWSVNPASTDTQYF
. | TRBJ2-3 | TRBV5-1 | CASSLGTLTDTQYF
. | TRBJ1-5 | TRBV6-2/TRBV6-3 | CASSPGTENQPQHF
. | TRBJ2-4 | TRBV27 | CASSPGTSGAIQYF
. | TRBJ1-5 | TRBV6-1 | CASRTDRGSNQPQHF
. | TRBJ1-6 | TRBV7-3 | CASSSSGGWDSPLHF
. | TRBJ2-1 | TRBV27 | CASTIGGAANEQFF
. | TRBJ2-3 | TRBV12-3/TRBV12-4 | CASSYLTDTQYF
. | TRBJ2-1 | TRBV3-1 | CASSQASREQFF
. | TRBJ2-1 | TRBV20-1 | CSARGLGASYNEQFF
. | TRBJ1-1 | TRBV2 | CASSLRTGGMGLNTEAFF
. | TRBJ1-2 | TRBV27 | CASSLQGYGYTF
. | TRBJ2-2 | TRBV7-3 | CASSLEGLAGELFF
. | TRBJ2-2 | TRBV4-3 | CASSQERVNTGELFF
. | TRBJ1-2 | TRBV7-9 | CASSPWAENYGYTF
. | TRBJ2-1 | TRBV19 | CASSISGYNEQFF
. | TRBJ2-7 | TRBV5-1 | CASSAGAGDEQYF
. | TRBJ2-7 | TRBV29-1 | CSAEGQPYEQYF
. | TRBJ2-7 | TRBV20-1 | CSATGTGIYEQYF
. | TRBJ1-1 | TRBV7-9 | CASSSPPPEAFF
. | TRBJ2-7 | TRBV4-3 | CASSQEFLLGSSYEQYF